A selection of T cell receptor beta chains follows, all from one sample in a study of blood T cell repertoires in COVID-19. Libraries were prepared by immunoSEQ multiplex PCR; TCRdb keeps only in-frame clonotypes and omits some of them. This table has around 100,000 clones, approximately 88% appearing once. Sequencing was carried out using peripheral blood. These receptors all come from a woman between 55 and 75 years old with acute or convalescent COVID-19. Both conserved end residues are part of each CDR3. The order of the fields is clone size, J gene, V gene, D gene, CDR3 DNA, CDR3 protein. A D gene is named only where the DNA matches it firmly. Not all rows give a size; the values are once, few, many and, for expanded clones, a class.

.,TRBJ2-5,TRBV19,TRBD1,TGTGCCAGTAGTATTAACGGGACAGATCAAGAGACCCAGTACTTC,CASSINGTDQETQYF
.,TRBJ1-5,TRBV5-1,.,TGCGCCAGCAGCTTACAGGGTGATCAGCCCCAGCATTTT,CASSLQGDQPQHF
once,TRBJ1-2,TRBV15,.,TGTGCCACCAGCAGAGTGGGGGGGTGGGGCTACACCTTC,CATSRVGGWGYTF
.,TRBJ1-1,TRBV27,.,TGTGCCAGCAGTTTGCCGGGAGTGAACACTGAAGCTTTCTTT,CASSLPGVNTEAFF
once,TRBJ2-1,TRBV18,.,TGTGCCAGCTCACCACCGAGCTACAATGAGCAGTTCTTC,CASSPPSYNEQFF
.,TRBJ2-7,TRBV9,TRBD2,TGTGCCAGCAGCGTAGGGAGCGGGAGCTCCTACGAGCAGTACTTC,CASSVGSGSSYEQYF
.,TRBJ1-1,TRBV7-9,.,TGTGCCAGCAGCCCCCGTCGGGGAGCTGAAGCTTTCTTT,CASSPRRGAEAFF
once,TRBJ2-4,TRBV28,TRBD2,TGTGCCAGCAGCCCCGATGCAGCGGGAGTAGATCTAGCCAAAAACATTCAGTACTTC,CASSPDAAGVDLAKNIQYF
.,TRBJ1-1,TRBV6-5,.,TGTGCCAGCGCATCCAGTGGCGGTACTGAAGCTTTCTTT,CASASSGGTEAFF
few,TRBJ2-1,TRBV7-3,TRBD2,TGTGCCAGCAGCCCCCGGTCACGGGGGGAGCGGACTACCTACAATGAGCAGTTCTTC,CASSPRSRGERTTYNEQFF
.,TRBJ1-4,TRBV28,TRBD1,TGTGCCAGCAGGGTGACAGGGAATGAAAAACTGTTTTTT,CASRVTGNEKLFF
.,TRBJ1-1,TRBV11-2,.,TGTGCCAGCAGCTTAGCCGGGTTAGCTGAAGCTTTCTTT,CASSLAGLAEAFF
.,TRBJ2-3,TRBV7-9,TRBD2,TGTGCCAGCAGCTTAGACAGCGGGAGTAGGGATACGCAGTATTTT,CASSLDSGSRDTQYF
.,TRBJ2-5,TRBV7-9,.,TGTGCCAGCAGCTACCAGGGGTTGGAGACCCAGTACTTC,CASSYQGLETQYF
once,TRBJ2-3,TRBV11-1,.,TGTGCCAGCAGCCCAAAGCTTCCAGATACGCAGTATTTT,CASSPKLPDTQYF
once,TRBJ1-5,TRBV3-1/TRBV3-2,.,TGTGCCAGCAGCCCCGGAGGGTTCAATCAGCCCCAGCATTTT,CASSPGGFNQPQHF
.,TRBJ2-5,TRBV4-1,.,TGCGCCAGCAGCCAAGTCGGGGGGACCCAGTACTTC,CASSQVGGTQYF
.,TRBJ1-3,TRBV6-2/TRBV6-3,.,TGTGCCAGCAGTGCCTGGGACAATTTCTCTGGAAACACCATATATTTT,CASSAWDNFSGNTIYF
.,TRBJ2-3,TRBV7-8,TRBD2,TGTGCCAGCAGCCCGACTAGCGGGATTAGTACGCAGTATTTT,CASSPTSGISTQYF
.,TRBJ2-2,TRBV5-1,.,TGCGCCAGCAGCCTCCCTGGGGCAGCGAACACCGGGGAGCTGTTTTTT,CASSLPGAANTGELFF
.,TRBJ2-5,TRBV5-1,TRBD2,TGCGCCAGCAGCTTGGCCGGGGGGGTACAAGAGACCCAGTACTTC,CASSLAGGVQETQYF
few,TRBJ1-2,TRBV29-1,TRBD1,TGCAGCGTTCAGACAGGGGAGGCTGGCTACACCTTC,CSVQTGEAGYTF
.,TRBJ2-5,TRBV5-1,TRBD2,TGCGCCAGCAGCCCTAGCGGGAAAGAGACCCAGTACTTC,CASSPSGKETQYF
.,TRBJ1-4,TRBV11-2,TRBD1,TGTGCCAGCAGCCAGGGGGCGGGGACGGGTGAAAAACTGTTTTTT,CASSQGAGTGEKLFF
.,TRBJ1-5,TRBV19,TRBD1,TGTGCCAGTAGTACCCGACAGGGATTCAATCAGCCCCAGCATTTT,CASSTRQGFNQPQHF
.,TRBJ1-2,TRBV10-3,TRBD1,TGTGCCATCAGTAAACAGGGGGACTATGGCTACACCTTC,CAISKQGDYGYTF
.,TRBJ2-7,TRBV7-2,.,TGTGCCAGCAGCTTAGTTACTAGATACGAGCAGTACTTC,CASSLVTRYEQYF
.,TRBJ2-7,TRBV28,.,TGTGCCAGCAGCCCAGGGGACGGGTACGAGCAGTACTTC,CASSPGDGYEQYF
.,TRBJ1-1,TRBV7-9,.,TGTGCCAGCAGCTTAGTCAACAGGCGCGCTTTCTTT,CASSLVNRRAFF